This T cell receptor (beta chain) was retrieved from a study of regulatory T cells in long-lasting Graves disease. Findings of the study overall: TRBV28, TRBJ1-2 and TRBJ2-5 were favored in persistent disease. Exclusively peripheral blood, rather than thyroid tissue, was studied.

Per germline, CDR1 SGHRS and CDR2 YFSETQ. The length of the CDR3 is 14 residues. Trimming left V 1 base short and J 5 bases short, with 13 bases between. There are many counts of this clonotype. What it recognizes is unknown. Sequencing libraries for TCR beta were prepared with iRepertoire HTBI primers and Arm-PCR of CDR3 regions. TCRdb used MiXCR to reprocess the multiplex PCR reads, holding one entry per CDR3 protein. The sample contains 450,000 or so distinct CDR3 sequences, about 20% of which appear only once. Time point reported: persistent/refractory GD, antithyroid drugs over 5 years with positive TRAb. Construction of the TCR library relied on RNA isolated from PBMCs.

The clonotype comes from a female donor with Graves disease. The rearrangement uses TRBV5-1 and TRBJ2-7, with D perhaps matching TRBD2 (6 bases). Specimen: peripheral blood mononuclear cells (PBMCs), collected when the disease was refractory, from a patient treated with antithyroid drugs. CDR3 nucleotides: TGCGCCAGCAGCTTGACGAGGAGGGTGGACGAGCAGTACTTC. This translates into CASSLTRRVDEQYF.